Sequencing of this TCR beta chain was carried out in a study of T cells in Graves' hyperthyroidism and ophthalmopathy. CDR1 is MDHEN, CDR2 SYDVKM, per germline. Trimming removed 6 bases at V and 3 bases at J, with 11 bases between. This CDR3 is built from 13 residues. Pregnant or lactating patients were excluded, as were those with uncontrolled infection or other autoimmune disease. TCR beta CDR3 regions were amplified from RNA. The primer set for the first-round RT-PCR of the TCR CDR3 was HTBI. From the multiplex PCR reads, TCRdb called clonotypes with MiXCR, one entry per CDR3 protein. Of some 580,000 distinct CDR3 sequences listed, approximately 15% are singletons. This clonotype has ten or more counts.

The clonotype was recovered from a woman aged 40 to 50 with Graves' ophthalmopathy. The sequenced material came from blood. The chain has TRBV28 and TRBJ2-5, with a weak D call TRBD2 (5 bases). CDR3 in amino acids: CASSSTLEETQYF. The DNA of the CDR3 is TGTGCCAGCAGCTCAACACTAGAAGAGACCCAGTACTTC.